These T cell receptor beta chains were read from a single sample in a study of blood T cell repertoires in COVID-19. Profiling relied on immunoSEQ multiplex PCR, and the TCRdb table lists in-frame clones only, not all of them. This sample has about 270,000 clones, with over 80% found just once. Sequences were obtained from peripheral blood. These receptor sequences come from a woman aged 45-65 years with active or convalescent COVID-19. CDR3s leave out the opening cysteine and the closing phenylalanine or tryptophan.

v_call,j_call,cdr3_aa
TRBV2,TRBJ2-7,ASTLAGVYEQY
TRBV6-6,TRBJ2-2,ASNPRGLAGTGELF
TRBV7-9,TRBJ2-3,ASSLDLAGGPPSTDTQY
TRBV4-1,TRBJ2-5,ASSQEGGGQGRLETQY
TRBV7-9,TRBJ2-2,ASSLLAGTGELF
TRBV2,TRBJ2-1,ASSVIDEQF
TRBV19,TRBJ2-2,ASSRNPGLAGVRIGELF
TRBV19,TRBJ1-1,ASSIAGKNTEAF
TRBV2,TRBJ2-3,ASSEEAAVDTQY
TRBV19,TRBJ1-2,ASRIWDRDDGYT
TRBV19,TRBJ1-5,ASSIRQGNQPQH
TRBV27,TRBJ1-2,ASRSPDRVGYT
TRBV2,TRBJ2-7,ASSERGEQY
TRBV5-5,TRBJ1-2,ASSSRISYGYT
TRBV18,TRBJ2-1,ASSPSGMAINEQF
TRBV3-1/TRBV3-2,TRBJ2-2,ASSQGPATTGELF
TRBV28,TRBJ1-5,ASLRPGQNFNQPQH
TRBV30,TRBJ2-3,ACRRAGTQY
TRBV6-5,TRBJ2-7,ASSSPTSGKDEQY
TRBV12-2,TRBJ2-2,ASRLEPGRTGELF
TRBV4-1,TRBJ2-2,ASSQGVAGLLNTGELF
TRBV18,TRBJ2-6,ASSSGLAGANVLT
TRBV10-1,TRBJ2-5,ASAGTGSGTQY
TRBV3-1/TRBV3-2,TRBJ2-1,ASRETSGIHNEQF
TRBV6-1,TRBJ1-2,ASSGVNGQGADKNYGYT
TRBV5-4,TRBJ2-3,ASSLSREGNTQY
TRBV28,TRBJ1-2,ASTGKERIYGYT
TRBV28,TRBJ1-2,ASRPGQNYGYT